Each of the 8 T cell receptor beta chains below was sequenced from the same sample in a study of graft-versus-host responses after intestinal transplantation. Profiling relied on immunoSEQ multiplex PCR, and the TCRdb table lists in-frame clones only, not all of them. The data contain about 89,000 clones, 91% of them singletons. For these TCRs, the target antigens are not known. This sample comprised unstimulated CD4+ T cells sorted from spleen or lymph node cells, obtained before intestinal transplant. All receptors come from a human donor who received an intestinal transplant.

This clone was counted between two and nine times. V usage is TRBV5-4 and J usage is TRBJ2-3, with TRBD1 matching 10 bases. CDR3 length: 15 amino acids. V was clipped by 6 bases and J by 3 bases; unmatched bases: 7. Germline CDR1 SGHNT, CDR2 YYREEE (reference sequence). CDR3 amino acids: CASNRRDRGTDTQYF. The CDR3 DNA reads as TGTGCCAGCAACCGGAGGGACAGGGGTACAGATACGCAGTATTTT.

This clone came up once. The chain couples TRBV2 to TRBJ2-5; TRBD2 might be the D (5 bases). The J call may not be correct, given that the DNA end is closer to TRBJ2-7. Germline lookup yields CDR1 SNHLY and CDR2 FYNNEI. This CDR3 is built from 15 residues. The DNA of the CDR3 is TGTGCCAGCAGCGGACTGAACACCTCTACCTACGAGCAGTACTTC. Translation gives CASSGLNTSTYEQYF.

Only a few counts were recorded for this clone. The CDR3: CASSLDRDEKLFF. The CDR3 coding sequence is TGTGCCAGCAGTCTAGACAGGGATGAAAAACTGTTTTTT. V is TRBV2 and J is TRBJ1-4, with 7 bases fitting TRBD1. Germline CDR1 and CDR2: SNHLY and FYNNEI. V lost 5 bases to trimming and J lost 6 bases; unmatched junction nucleotides: 3. This CDR3 contains 13 residues.

This clone came up once. The chain uses TRBV21-1 and TRBJ2-5; the table names TRBD2, a call not compared with the DNA. TRBV21-1 is a pseudogene segment. This CDR3 is built from 15 residues. CDR3 region: CASSCPRREGETQYF. The CDR3, as DNA: TGTGCCAGCAGCTGCCCGAGGAGGGAGGGAGAGACCCAGTACTTC.

The chain carries TRBV6-5 and TRBJ1-3; 11 bases agree with TRBD1. The germline CDR1 and CDR2 sequences are MNHEY and SVGAGI. The CDR3 loop spans 15 amino acids. V lost 5 bases to trimming and J lost 2 bases; unmatched junction nucleotides: 2. The CDR3 spells CASSRGQGAGNTIYF. CDR3 sequence (DNA): TGTGCCAGCAGTCGGGGACAGGGGGCTGGAAACACCATATATTTT.

This chain uses TRBV7-2 with TRBJ2-7, with no clear D. The CDR3 is made up of 14 amino acids. In germline, CDR1 is SGHTA, CDR2 FQGNSA. Trimming stripped 1 base from V and 0 bases from J, with 7 bases between. CDR3 in DNA: TGTGCCAGCAGCTTAGGCTTCAGCTCCTACGAGCAGTACTTC. Amino acid sequence: CASSLGFSSYEQYF.

The gene calls are TRBV5-6 and TRBJ2-2; 14 bases are a match to TRBD2. Germline V CDR1 and CDR2: SGHDT, YYEEEE. The CDR3 sequence is 17 residues long. With V trimmed by 3 bases and J by 5 bases, 6 bases remained unmatched. The CDR3, as DNA: TGTGCCAGCAGCTCGGGGACTAGCGGGGGTCAGACCGGGGAGCTGTTTTTT. The encoded protein is CASSSGTSGGQTGELFF.

This clone was seen just once. The gene calls are TRBV13 and TRBJ2-3, with 7 bases aligning to TRBD1. CDR3 length equals 16 residues. V trimming: 0 bases; J trimming: 1 base; junction bases outside the gene matches: 4. Germline V gene sequence: CDR1 PRHDT, CDR2 FYEKMQ (reference sequence). In nucleotides, the CDR3 is TGTGCCAGCAGCTTAGGGACAGGGTTAGGCACAGATACGCAGTATTTT. Protein: CASSLGTGLGTDTQYF.